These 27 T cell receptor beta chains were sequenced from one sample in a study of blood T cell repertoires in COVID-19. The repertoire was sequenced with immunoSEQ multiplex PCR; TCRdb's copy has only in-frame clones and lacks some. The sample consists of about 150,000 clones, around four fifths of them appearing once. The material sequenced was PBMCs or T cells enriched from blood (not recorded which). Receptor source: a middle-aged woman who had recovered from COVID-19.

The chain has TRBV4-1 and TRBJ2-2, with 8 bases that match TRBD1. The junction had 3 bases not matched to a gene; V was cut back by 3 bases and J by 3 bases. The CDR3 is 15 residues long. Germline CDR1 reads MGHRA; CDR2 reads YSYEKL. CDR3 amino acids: CASSQGTGYTGELFF. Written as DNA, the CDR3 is TGCGCCAGCAGCCAGGGGACAGGCTACACCGGGGAGCTGTTTTTT.

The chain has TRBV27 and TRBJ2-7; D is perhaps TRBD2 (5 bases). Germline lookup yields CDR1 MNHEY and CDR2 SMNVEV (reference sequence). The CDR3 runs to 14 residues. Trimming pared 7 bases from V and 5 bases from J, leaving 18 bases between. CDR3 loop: CASMGVPSRNEQYF. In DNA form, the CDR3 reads TGTGCCAGCATGGGAGTCCCGTCTAGGAACGAGCAGTACTTC.

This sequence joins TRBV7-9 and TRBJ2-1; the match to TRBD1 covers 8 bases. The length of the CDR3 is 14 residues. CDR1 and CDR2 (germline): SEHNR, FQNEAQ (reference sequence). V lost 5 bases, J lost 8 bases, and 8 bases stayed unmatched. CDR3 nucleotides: TGTGCCAGCAGCACACCTAGGACAGGGCATGAGCAGTTCTTC. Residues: CASSTPRTGHEQFF.

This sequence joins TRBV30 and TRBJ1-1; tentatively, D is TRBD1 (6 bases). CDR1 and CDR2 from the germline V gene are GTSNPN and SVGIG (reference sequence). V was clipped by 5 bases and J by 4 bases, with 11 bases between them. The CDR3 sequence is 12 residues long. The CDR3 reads CAWGRQATEAFF. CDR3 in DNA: TGTGCCTGGGGAAGACAGGCCACTGAAGCTTTCTTT. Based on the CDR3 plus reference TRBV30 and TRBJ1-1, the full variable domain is SQTIHQWPATLVQPVGSPLSLECTVEGTSNPNLYWYRQAAGRGLQLLFYSVGIGQISSEVPQNLSASRPQDRQFILSSKKLLLSDSGFYLCAWGRQATEAFFGQGTRLTVV.

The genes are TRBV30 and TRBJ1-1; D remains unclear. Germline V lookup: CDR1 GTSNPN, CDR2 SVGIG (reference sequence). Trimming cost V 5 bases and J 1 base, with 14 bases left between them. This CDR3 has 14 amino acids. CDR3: CAWSGEVWNTEAFF. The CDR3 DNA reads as TGTGCCTGGTCCGGGGAAGTCTGGAACACTGAAGCTTTCTTT.

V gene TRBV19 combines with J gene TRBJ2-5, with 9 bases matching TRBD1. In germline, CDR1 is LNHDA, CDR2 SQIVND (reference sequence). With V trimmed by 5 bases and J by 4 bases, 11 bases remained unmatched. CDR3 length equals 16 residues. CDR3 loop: CASSSGTGNSGETQYF. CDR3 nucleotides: TGTGCCAGTAGTTCGGGGACAGGGAATTCGGGAGAGACCCAGTACTTC.

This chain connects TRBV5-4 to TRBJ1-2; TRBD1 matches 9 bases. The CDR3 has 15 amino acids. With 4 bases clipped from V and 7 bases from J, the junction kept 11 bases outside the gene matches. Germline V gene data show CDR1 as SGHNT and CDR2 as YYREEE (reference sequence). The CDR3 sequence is CASSVPGQGFGGYTF. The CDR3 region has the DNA TGTGCCAGCAGCGTACCGGGACAGGGCTTCGGTGGCTACACCTTC.

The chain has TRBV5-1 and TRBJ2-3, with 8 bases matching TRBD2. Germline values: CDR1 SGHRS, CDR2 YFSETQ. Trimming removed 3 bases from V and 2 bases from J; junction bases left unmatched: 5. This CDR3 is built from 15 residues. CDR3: CASSSGGTATDTQYF. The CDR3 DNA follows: TGCGCCAGCAGCTCGGGGGGGACTGCCACAGATACGCAGTATTTT.

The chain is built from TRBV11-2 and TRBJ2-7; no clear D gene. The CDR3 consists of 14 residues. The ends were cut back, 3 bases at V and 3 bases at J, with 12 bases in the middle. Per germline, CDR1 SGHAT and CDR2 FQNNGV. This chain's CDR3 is CASSFAVGYYEQYF. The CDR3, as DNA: TGTGCCAGCAGCTTCGCGGTCGGCTACTACGAGCAGTACTTC.

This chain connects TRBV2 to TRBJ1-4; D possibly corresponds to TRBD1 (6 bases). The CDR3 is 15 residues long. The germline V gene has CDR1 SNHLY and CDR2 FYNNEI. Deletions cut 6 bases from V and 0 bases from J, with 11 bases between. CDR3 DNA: TGTGCCAGCAGCTGGACAGCCCCAACTAATGAAAAACTGTTTTTT. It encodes CASSWTAPTNEKLFF.

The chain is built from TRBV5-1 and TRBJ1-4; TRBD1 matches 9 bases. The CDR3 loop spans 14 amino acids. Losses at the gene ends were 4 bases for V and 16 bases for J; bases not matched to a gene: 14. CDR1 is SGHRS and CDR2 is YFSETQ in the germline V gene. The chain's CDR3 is CASSIVDRGLVKFF. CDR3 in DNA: TGCGCCAGCAGCATCGTGGACAGGGGCCTTGTAAAGTTTTTT.

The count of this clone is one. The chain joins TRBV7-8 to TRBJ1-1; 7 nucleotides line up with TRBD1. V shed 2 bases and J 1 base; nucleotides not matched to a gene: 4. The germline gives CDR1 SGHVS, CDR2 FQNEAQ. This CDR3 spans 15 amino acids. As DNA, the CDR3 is TGTGCCAGCAGCTTACGGGACAGCGCGAACACTGAAGCTTTCTTT. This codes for CASSLRDSANTEAFF.

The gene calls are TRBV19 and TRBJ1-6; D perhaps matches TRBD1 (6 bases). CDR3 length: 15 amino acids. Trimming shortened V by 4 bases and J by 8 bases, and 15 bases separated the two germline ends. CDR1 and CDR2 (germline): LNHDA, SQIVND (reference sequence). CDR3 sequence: CASSSTGNADSPLHF. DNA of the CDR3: TGTGCCAGTAGTAGTACAGGGAACGCGGATTCACCCCTCCACTTT.

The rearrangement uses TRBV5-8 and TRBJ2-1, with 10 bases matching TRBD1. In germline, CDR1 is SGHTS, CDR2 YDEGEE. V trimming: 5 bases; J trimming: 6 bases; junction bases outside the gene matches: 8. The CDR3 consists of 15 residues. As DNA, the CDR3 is TGTGCCAGCAGTTGGGGGACAGGGGAAGCCAATGAGCAGTTCTTC. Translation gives CASSWGTGEANEQFF.

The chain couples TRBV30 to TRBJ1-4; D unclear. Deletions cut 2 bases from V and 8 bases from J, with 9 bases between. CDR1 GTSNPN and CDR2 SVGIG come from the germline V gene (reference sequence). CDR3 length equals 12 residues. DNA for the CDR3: TGTGCCTGGAGTTCTTCTATGGAAAAACTGTTTTTT. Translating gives CAWSSSMEKLFF.

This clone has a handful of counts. CDR3 bases: TGCGCCAGCAGAGCCTCTAGCACAGATACGCAGTATTTT. It encodes CASRASSTDTQYF. The chain carries TRBV10-1 and TRBJ2-3, with no clear D. The length of the CDR3 is 13 residues. Germline V lookup: CDR1 WNHNN, CDR2 SYGVQD (reference sequence). V lost 6 bases to trimming and J lost 0 bases, with 7 bases between them.

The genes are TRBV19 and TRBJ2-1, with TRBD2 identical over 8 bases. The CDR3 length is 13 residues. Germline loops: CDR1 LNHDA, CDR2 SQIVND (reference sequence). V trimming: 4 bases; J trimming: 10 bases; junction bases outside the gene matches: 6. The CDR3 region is CASSTGGPREQFF. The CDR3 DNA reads TGTGCCAGTAGTACGGGAGGGCCTCGGGAGCAGTTCTTC.

CDR3 sequence (DNA): TGTGCCAGTAGTATGGAGGTCGGCTATGGCTACACCTTC. It yields the protein CASSMEVGYGYTF. The chain has TRBV19 and TRBJ1-2; no clear D gene. V shed 3 bases and J shed 4 bases, with 9 bases lying between them. CDR3 length equals 13 residues. CDR1 is LNHDA, CDR2 SQIVND, per germline (reference sequence).

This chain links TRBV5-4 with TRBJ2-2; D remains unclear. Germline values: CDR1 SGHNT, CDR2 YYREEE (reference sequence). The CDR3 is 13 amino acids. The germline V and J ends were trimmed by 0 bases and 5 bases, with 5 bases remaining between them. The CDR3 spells CASSLVSTGELFF. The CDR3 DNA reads TGTGCCAGCAGCTTGGTGTCTACCGGGGAGCTGTTTTTT.

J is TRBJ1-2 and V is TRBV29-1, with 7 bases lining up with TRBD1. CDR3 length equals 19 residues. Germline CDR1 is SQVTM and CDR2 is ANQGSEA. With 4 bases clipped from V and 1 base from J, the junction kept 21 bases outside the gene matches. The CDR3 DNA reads TGCAGCGTTGCCTACCTGACGGGACAGAGGAGCAGATTTAACTATGGCTACACCTTC. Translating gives CSVAYLTGQRSRFNYGYTF.

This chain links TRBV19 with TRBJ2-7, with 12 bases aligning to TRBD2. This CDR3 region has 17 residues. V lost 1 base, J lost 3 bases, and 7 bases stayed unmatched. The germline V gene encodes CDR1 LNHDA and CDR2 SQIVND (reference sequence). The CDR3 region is CASSIAGWTSGIYEQYF. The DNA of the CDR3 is TGTGCCAGTAGTATAGCGGGGTGGACTAGCGGGATCTACGAGCAGTACTTC.

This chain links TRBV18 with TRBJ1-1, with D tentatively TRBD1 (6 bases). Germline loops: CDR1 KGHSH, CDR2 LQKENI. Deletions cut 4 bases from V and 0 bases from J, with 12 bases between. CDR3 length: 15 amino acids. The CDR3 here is CASSRQGLMNTEAFF. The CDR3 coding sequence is TGTGCCAGCTCACGGCAGGGGCTAATGAACACTGAAGCTTTCTTT.

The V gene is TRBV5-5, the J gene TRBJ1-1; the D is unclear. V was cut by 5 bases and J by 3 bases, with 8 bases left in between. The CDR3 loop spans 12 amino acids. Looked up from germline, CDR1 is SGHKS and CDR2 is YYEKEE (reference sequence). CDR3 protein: CASSLTDTEAFF. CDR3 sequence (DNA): TGTGCCAGCAGTTTGACTGACACTGAAGCTTTCTTT.

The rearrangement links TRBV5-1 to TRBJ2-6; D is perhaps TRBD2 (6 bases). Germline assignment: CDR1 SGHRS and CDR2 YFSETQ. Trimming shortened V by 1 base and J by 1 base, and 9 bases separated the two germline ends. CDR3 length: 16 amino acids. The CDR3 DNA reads TGCGCCAGCAGCTTGAATAGCGGATCTGGGGCCAACGTCCTGACTTTC. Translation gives CASSLNSGSGANVLTF.

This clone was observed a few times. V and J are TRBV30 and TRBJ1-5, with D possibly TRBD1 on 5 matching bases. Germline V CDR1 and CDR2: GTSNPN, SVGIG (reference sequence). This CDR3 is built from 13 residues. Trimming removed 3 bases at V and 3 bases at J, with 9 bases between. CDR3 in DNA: TGTGCCTGGAGCGGGGGGAACAATCAGCCCCAGCATTTT. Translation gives CAWSGGNNQPQHF.

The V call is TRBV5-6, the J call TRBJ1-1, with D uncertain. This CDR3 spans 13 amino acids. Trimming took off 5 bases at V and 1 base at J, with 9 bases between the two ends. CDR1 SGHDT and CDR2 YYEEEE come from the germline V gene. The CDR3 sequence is CASSGRENTEAFF. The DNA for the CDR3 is TGTGCCAGCAGTGGGCGGGAGAACACTGAAGCTTTCTTT. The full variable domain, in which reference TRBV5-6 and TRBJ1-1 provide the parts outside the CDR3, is DAGVTQSPTHLIKTRGQQVTLRCSPKSGHDTVSWYQQALGQGPQFIFQYYEEEERQRGNFPDRFSGHQFPNYSSELNVNALLLGDSALYLCASSGRENTEAFFGQGTRLTVV.

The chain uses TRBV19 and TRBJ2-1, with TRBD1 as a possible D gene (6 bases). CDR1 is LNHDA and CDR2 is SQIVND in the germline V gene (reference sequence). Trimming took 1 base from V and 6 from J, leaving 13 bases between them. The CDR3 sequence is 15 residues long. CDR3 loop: CASSIGQVSLNEQFF. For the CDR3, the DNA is TGTGCCAGTAGTATAGGACAGGTCAGCCTCAATGAGCAGTTCTTC.